A single sample is the source of the 26 T cell receptor beta chains below, sequenced in a study of T cell repertoires in aging, cancer and after chemotherapy (dated by TCRdb to the late 2010s). Instead of sorted cells or RNA, genomic DNA extracted from peripheral blood served as the source for amplifying TCR beta rearrangements. Sequencing relied on an Illumina MiSeq. Rearranged TRB sequences spanning V, D and J segments were amplified in a multiplex touch-down PCR with a mixed TRB-A/B primer pool. TCRdb reworked the public reads: Q25 trimming with fastp, MiXCR clone assembly, productive beta chains retained. Entries are consolidated by CDR3 protein sequence, retaining the most common genes and DNA. The sample table records around 6,100 distinct CDR3 sequences; under 30% of these occur just once. Together, the top ten hold roughly 65% of the sample. The sequenced sample was blood. The receptors originated from a human donor with a blood cancer. The donor label of this sample is uncertain.

The chain links TRBV7-9 to TRBJ2-7; D could derive from TRBD1 or TRBD2 (5 bases each). Trimming pared 2 bases from V and 5 bases from J, leaving 10 bases between. Germline V lookup: CDR1 SEHNR, CDR2 FQNEAQ (reference sequence). This CDR3 has 13 residues. CDR3 amino acids: CASSLWRGDEQYF. CDR3 nucleotide sequence: TGTGCCAGCAGCTTATGGAGAGGGGACGAGCAGTACTTC.

The gene calls are TRBV27 and TRBJ2-7; D is uncertain. This CDR3 comprises 15 residues. Looked up from germline, CDR1 is MNHEY and CDR2 is SMNVEV (reference sequence). The V end was cut by 2 bases, the J end by 3 bases, with 14 bases between. The CDR3 DNA sequence: TGTGCCAGCAGTTTAAGGTTTCTACATGGCTACGAGCAGTACTTC. It encodes CASSLRFLHGYEQYF.

The sample holds a few counts of this clonotype. The chain combines TRBV6-5 with TRBJ2-1; D is undetermined. V lost 2 bases and J lost 1, with 6 bases in between. In germline, CDR1 is MNHEY, CDR2 SVGAGI. The CDR3 has 14 residues. The CDR3 protein is CASSYGSSYNEQFF. CDR3 nucleotide sequence: TGTGCCAGCAGTTACGGCTCTTCCTACAATGAGCAGTTCTTC.

V is TRBV19 and J is TRBJ2-2; 9 positions match TRBD1. From germline, CDR1 is LNHDA and CDR2 SQIVND (reference sequence). This CDR3 is 15 amino acids long. With V trimmed by 7 bases and J by 0 bases, 3 bases remained unmatched. The CDR3 bases are TGTGCCAGTACCGGGACAGGGACGAACACCGGGGAGCTGTTTTTT. It is translated as CASTGTGTNTGELFF.

This clonotype was found a few times. The CDR3 sequence: CAARDRGNEQYF. CDR3 nucleotide sequence: TGTGCCGCCCGGGACAGGGGGAACGAGCAGTACTTC. The chain links TRBV19 to TRBJ2-7; 11 nucleotides align to TRBD1. The CDR3 has 12 amino acids. The J segment lost 5 bases and the V segment lost 11 bases, leaving 5 bases of the junction unmatched. Germline V gene lookup returns CDR1 LNHDA and CDR2 SQIVND (reference sequence).

Relative to its sample, this clonotype is medium-sized. The V and J genes are TRBV5-4 and TRBJ2-3; the D is unclear. V lost 4 bases and J lost 11, with 23 bases in between. The CDR3 loop spans 15 amino acids. Germline V lookup: CDR1 SGHNT, CDR2 YYREEE (reference sequence). The CDR3 spells CASSPRERRPGEQYF. The CDR3 DNA is TGTGCCAGCAGCCCGAGAGAGCGACGTCCTGGGGAGCAGTATTTT.

The table lists this clonotype with a few counts. The rearrangement joins TRBV5-6 to TRBJ1-2, with D possibly being TRBD1 (5 bases). Trimming pared 2 bases from V and 8 bases from J, leaving 19 bases between. Germline CDR1 is SGHDT and CDR2 is YYEEEE. This CDR3 spans 15 amino acids. The CDR3 reads CASSFDSAGWEGYTF. The CDR3 DNA is TGTGCCAGCAGCTTCGATTCGGCAGGGTGGGAAGGCTACACCTTC.

The chain couples TRBV20-1 to TRBJ1-1; 8 nucleotides match TRBD1. The CDR3 consists of 14 residues. Germline lookup yields CDR1 DFQATT and CDR2 SNEGSKA (reference sequence). V shed 1 base and J 3 bases; nucleotides not matched to a gene: 4. The CDR3 region is CSARAVTGDTEAFF. As DNA, the CDR3 is TGCAGTGCTAGAGCGGTGACAGGGGACACTGAAGCTTTCTTT.

The V call is TRBV6-1, the J call TRBJ2-2; D is ambiguous. V was cut by 4 bases and J by 1 base, with 7 bases left in between. The CDR3 is 14 residues long. Germline loops: CDR1 MNHNS, CDR2 SASEGT. This CDR3 is CASSARLNTGELFF. The CDR3 coding sequence is TGTGCCAGCAGTGCTAGACTGAACACCGGGGAGCTGTTTTTT.

The CDR3 DNA is TGTGCCAGCAGCTCAGACAGGGGAGGGTACTACGAGCAGTACTTC. Its protein product is CASSSDRGGYYEQYF. The chain recombines TRBV7-2 with TRBJ2-7; maybe TRBD1 (8 bases). This CDR3 has 15 residues. V was shortened by 4 bases and J by 3 bases, with 16 bases between the two germline ends. Germline CDR1 SGHTA, CDR2 FQGNSA.

Relative to its sample, this clonotype is medium-sized. CDR3 nucleotide sequence: TGTGCCAGTAGAGGAGATCGATTGGGGAATTCACCCCTCCACTTT. Amino acid sequence: CASRGDRLGNSPLHF. The chain carries TRBV19 and TRBJ1-6; D ambiguous. Between the trimmed V and J ends, which lost 6 bases and 7 bases, there was a span of 16 bases. From germline, CDR1 is LNHDA and CDR2 SQIVND (reference sequence). The CDR3 contains 15 residues.

The CDR3 DNA follows: TGTGCCATCAGTGAGTTAGGCCCAGATACGCAGTATTTT. Amino acid sequence: CAISELGPDTQYF. The V and J genes are TRBV10-3 and TRBJ2-3, with no clear D. The germline gives CDR1 ENHRY, CDR2 SYGVKD. This CDR3 is built from 13 residues. Trimming cost V 1 base and J 4 bases, with 6 bases left between them.

The chain carries TRBV30 and TRBJ1-1; TRBD1 might be the D (6 bases). Deletions cut 4 bases from V and 1 base from J, with 7 bases between. CDR1 and CDR2 from the germline V gene are GTSNPN and SVGIG (reference sequence). CDR3 length: 12 amino acids. The CDR3 bases are TGTGCCTGGACAGGGGAGAACACTGAAGCTTTCTTT. It yields the protein CAWTGENTEAFF. Supplemented by reference TRBV30 and TRBJ1-1, the full variable domain reads SQTIHQWPATLVQPVGSPLSLECTVEGTSNPNLYWYRQAAGRGLQLLFYSVGIGQISSEVPQNLSASRPQDRQFILSSKKLLLSDSGFYLCAWTGENTEAFFGQGTRLTVV.

The chain recombines TRBV20-1 with TRBJ2-5; the D gene is possibly TRBD2 (6 bases). The length of the CDR3 is 15 residues. The germline V gene has CDR1 DFQATT and CDR2 SNEGSKA (reference sequence). The V end lost 3 bases, the J end lost 0 bases, and 14 bases lay between the germline ends. CDR3 DNA sequence: TGCAGTGCTAGGCGGGACTCCATATACCAAGAGACCCAGTACTTC. This gives the protein CSARRDSIYQETQYF.

This clonotype is medium-sized within its sample. This sequence joins TRBV29-1 and TRBJ2-5; D not certain. The CDR3 runs 12 residues. CDR1 and CDR2 from the germline V gene are SQVTM and ANQGSEA. V lost 4 bases and J 3 bases, leaving 9 bases between the germline ends. CDR3 bases: TGCAGCGTTGTTGTCGAGGAAGAGACCCAGTACTTC. Translated, it gives CSVVVEEETQYF.

V is TRBV6-2 or TRBV6-3 and J is TRBJ1-1; unclear D gene. The CDR3 runs 15 residues. V lost 5 bases to trimming and J lost 0 bases, with 13 bases between them. From germline, CDR1 is MNHEY and CDR2 SVGEGT. CDR3 region: CASSDPGLLNTEAFF. For the CDR3, the DNA is TGTGCCAGCAGTGACCCCGGACTTCTGAACACTGAAGCTTTCTTT.

The genes are TRBV6-2 or TRBV6-3 and TRBJ1-6, with 8 positions matching TRBD1. The junction had 6 bases not matched to a gene; V was cut back by 8 bases and J by 9 bases. Germline V gene lookup returns CDR1 MNHEY and CDR2 SVGEGT. CDR3 length: 13 residues. As DNA, the CDR3 is TGTGCCAGCCTTCAGGACAGGGCTTCACCCCTCCACTTT. Protein sequence: CASLQDRASPLHF.

In this sample, this clonotype turned up a few times. The chain joins TRBV5-4 to TRBJ2-3, with a possible D match to TRBD1 (5 bases). Between the trimmed V and J ends, which lost 2 bases and 0 bases, there was a span of 10 bases. CDR1 is SGHNT and CDR2 is YYREEE in the germline V gene (reference sequence). The CDR3 is 15 amino acids. CDR3 in amino acids: CASSLGHASTDTQYF. CDR3 sequence (DNA): TGTGCCAGCAGCTTAGGACACGCTAGCACAGATACGCAGTATTTT.

Worth noting for this clonotype: This sequence may be a read error, since a much larger clone differs from it by one base. This chain joins TRBV10-3 and TRBJ2-1; D possibly corresponds to TRBD1 (6 bases). This CDR3 is 11 amino acids long. Germline V gene lookup returns CDR1 ENHRY and CDR2 SYGVKD. CDR3 protein: CATSQGNKQFF. The CDR3 DNA reads as TGCGCCACCTCACAGGGCAATAAGCAGTTCTTC.

The genes are TRBV7-2 and TRBJ2-3; possible D gene TRBD2, 6 bases. There are 16 residues in the CDR3. Between the trimmed V and J ends, which lost 5 bases and 2 bases, there was a span of 17 bases. Germline V gene data show CDR1 as SGHTA and CDR2 as FQGNSA. DNA for the CDR3: TGTGCCAGCAGCGGTCGGAGGGAGGCGAACACAGATACGCAGTATTTT. Translating it yields CASSGRREANTDTQYF.

The V and J genes are TRBV5-6 and TRBJ2-2, with a possible D match to TRBD2 (6 bases). Per the germline V gene, CDR1 is SGHDT and CDR2 is YYEEEE. CDR3 size: 13 residues. V was cut by 4 bases and J by 6 bases, with 10 bases left in between. The CDR3 coding sequence is TGTGCCAGCAGCCCGATAGCGGCCGGGGAGCTGTTTTTT. It yields the protein CASSPIAAGELFF.

The chain employs TRBV20-1 and TRBJ2-7; maybe TRBD2 (6 bases). The CDR3 contains 17 residues. CDR1 and CDR2 from the germline V gene are DFQATT and SNEGSKA (reference sequence). V was clipped by 5 bases and J by 2 bases, with 25 bases between them. Written as DNA, the CDR3 is TGCAGTGCTGGAGGAGGAGGGGACGTCGGTGGTACCTACGAGCAGTACTTC. Amino acids: CSAGGGGDVGGTYEQYF.

The rearrangement links TRBV6-5 to TRBJ1-1, with D maybe TRBD1 (6 bases). Between the trimmed V and J ends, which lost 8 bases and 0 bases, there was a span of 10 bases. Germline V lookup: CDR1 MNHEY, CDR2 SVGAGI. There are 13 residues in the CDR3. Written as DNA, the CDR3 is TGTGCCAGCTCAACAGGGATGAACACTGAAGCTTTCTTT. Protein sequence: CASSTGMNTEAFF.

This clonotype was found a few times. The V and J genes are TRBV27 and TRBJ1-5, with D uncertain. The V and J ends lost 0 bases and 3 bases respectively, with 6 bases between them. Per germline, CDR1 MNHEY and CDR2 SMNVEV (reference sequence). This CDR3 spans 14 amino acids. The CDR3 is CASSLSGTNQPQHF. Written as DNA, the CDR3 is TGTGCCAGCAGTTTATCGGGCACCAATCAGCCCCAGCATTTT.

About this clonotype: At one end, the junction sequence differs from germline, possibly due to a read error. This chain links TRBV11-3 with TRBJ2-7; the match to TRBD1 covers 11 bases. Germline values: CDR1 SGHNT, CDR2 YENEEA. CDR3 size: 15 residues. The CDR3 here is CASSSTGTGGTEHYF. CDR3 in DNA: TGTGCCAGCAGCTCAACCGGGACAGGGGGTACCGAGCACTACTTC.

The V and J genes are TRBV6-6 and TRBJ1-4, with a weak D call TRBD1 (5 bases). The V gene's germline CDR1 is MNHNY and CDR2 SVGAGI (reference sequence). This CDR3 spans 16 amino acids. The germline V and J ends were trimmed by 5 bases and 8 bases, with 21 bases remaining between them. In nucleotides, the CDR3 is TGTGCCAGCAGTGACGCAACCACGAGGGGAGGAGAAAAACTGTTTTTT. Encoded protein: CASSDATTRGGEKLFF.